One and the same sample provided the 27 T cell receptor beta chains below, sequenced in a study of identical twins. TCRdb used MiXCR to reprocess the 5' RACE reads, holding one entry per CDR3 protein. The data hold 640,000 or so distinct CDR3 sequences, with less than 7% observed a single time. The sample consisted of naive T cells sorted from blood. The origin of the receptors is a man between 18 and 29 years old in good health.

This clonotype was counted at least ten times. This rearrangement joins TRBV5-1 to TRBJ2-7; 9 nucleotides align to TRBD1. The CDR3 length is 12 residues. The V segment lost 4 bases and the J segment 6 bases; nucleotides outside the gene matches: 2. The V gene's germline CDR1 is SGHRS and CDR2 YFSETQ. The DNA for the CDR3 is TGCGCCAGCAGCCCGACAGGGGGCGAGCAGTACGTC. As protein: CASSPTGGEQYV.

This clonotype was counted many times. The V and J genes are TRBV4-3 and TRBJ2-1, with no clear D. V dropped 0 bases and J dropped 8 bases, with 11 bases sitting between them. The germline CDR1 and CDR2 sequences are LGHNA and YSLEER. The CDR3 consists of 14 residues. DNA of the CDR3: TGCGCCAGCAGCCAAGATATCCACTCGGATGAGCAGTTCTTC. Translated: CASSQDIHSDEQFF.

This clonotype occurred a few times. This chain links TRBV24-1 with TRBJ2-1, with D unresolved. The V gene lost 3 bases and the J gene lost 8 bases, with 16 bases spanning the gap. This CDR3 is 15 amino acids long. Germline CDR1 and CDR2: KGHDR and SFDVKD. In nucleotides, the CDR3 is TGTGCCACCAGTGATCCCGCAGCGAGTAACTATGAGCAGTTCTTC. Amino acids: CATSDPAASNYEQFF.

The chain has TRBV6-1 and TRBJ2-2; 8 bases are a match to TRBD2. J lost 1 base, V lost 4 bases, and 5 bases had no gene match. CDR1 and CDR2 (germline): MNHNS, SASEGT. The CDR3 runs 16 residues. Here the CDR3 DNA reads TGTGCCAGCAGTGTACGGGGGGGGTTGAACACCGGGGAGCTGTTTTTT. Protein sequence: CASSVRGGLNTGELFF.

The V and J genes are TRBV4-2 and TRBJ1-3; 9 bases map to TRBD1. V shed 2 bases, J shed 2 bases, and the junction held 10 bases outside the gene matches. This CDR3 comprises 18 residues. CDR1 is LGHNA and CDR2 is YNFKEQ in the germline V gene. CDR3 in amino acids: CASSQIGNRGLAGNTIYF. The CDR3 DNA sequence: TGTGCCAGCAGCCAAATCGGAAACAGGGGGCTTGCTGGAAACACCATATATTTT.

The chain couples TRBV7-9 to TRBJ1-1; D is ambiguous. Germline assignment: CDR1 SEHNR and CDR2 FQNEAQ (reference sequence). V was cut by 5 bases and J by 6 bases, with 13 bases left in between. The CDR3 contains 13 residues. The CDR3: CASSGLLVSEAFF. The CDR3 region has the DNA TGTGCCAGCAGCGGCTTGCTGGTTTCTGAAGCTTTCTTT.

This clonotype was counted between two and nine times. The chain has TRBV30 and TRBJ1-2; D uncertain. The V gene lost 0 bases and the J gene lost 7 bases, with 6 bases spanning the gap. Germline assignment: CDR1 GTSNPN and CDR2 SVGIG (reference sequence). The CDR3 consists of 11 residues. The CDR3 sequence: CAWSVGSGYTF. The CDR3 DNA sequence: TGTGCCTGGAGTGTAGGATCTGGCTACACCTTC.

At least ten counts were recorded for this clonotype. The chain is built from TRBV29-1 and TRBJ2-7; 7 nucleotides agree with TRBD1. The germline V gene encodes CDR1 SQVTM and CDR2 ANQGSEA. The CDR3 totals 13 residues. The J segment lost 3 bases and the V segment lost 4 bases, leaving 6 bases of the junction unmatched. CDR3 sequence: CSVAGTESYEQYV. CDR3 in DNA: TGCAGCGTTGCCGGGACAGAGAGCTACGAGCAGTACGTC.

The rearrangement uses TRBV19 and TRBJ2-7, with D unclear. The length of the CDR3 is 15 residues. V was shortened by 5 bases and J by 3 bases, with 17 bases between the two germline ends. CDR1 is LNHDA and CDR2 is SQIVND in the germline V gene (reference sequence). The DNA for the CDR3 is TGTGCCAGTAGTTCGAAGACTGAAGGAGTCTACGAGCAGTACTTC. It is translated as CASSSKTEGVYEQYF.

This clonotype has ten or more counts. The chain couples TRBV20-1 to TRBJ1-5; possibly TRBD1 for D (5 bases). Germline V gene data show CDR1 as DFQATT and CDR2 as SNEGSKA (reference sequence). V lost 1 base, J lost 7 bases, and 11 bases lay in between. The CDR3 is 13 amino acids. CDR3 coding DNA: TGCAGTGCTAGAGTTCAGGGTGGGCAGCCCCAGCATTTT. It is translated as CSARVQGGQPQHF.

There are a few counts of this clonotype. The V gene is TRBV4-2, the J gene TRBJ2-1; D is perhaps TRBD1 (7 bases). There are 13 residues in the CDR3. CDR1 is LGHNA and CDR2 is YNFKEQ in the germline V gene. V lost 5 bases, J lost 10 bases, and 15 bases lay in between. The CDR3 coding sequence is TGTGCCAGCAGCGGACAGGCGAGCGGGGAGCAGTTCTTC. This codes for CASSGQASGEQFF.

J is TRBJ1-4 and V is TRBV19; 9 nucleotides line up with TRBD1. The length of the CDR3 is 15 residues. J was trimmed by 10 bases and V by 4 bases; bases with no gene match: 10. Germline CDR1 and CDR2: LNHDA and SQIVND (reference sequence). This CDR3 is CASSKVGQGQRKLFF. The CDR3, as DNA: TGTGCCAGTAGTAAGGTGGGACAGGGACAACGAAAACTGTTTTTT.

V gene TRBV12-3 or TRBV12-4 combines with J gene TRBJ2-1; D is possibly TRBD1 or TRBD2 (9 bases each). V was trimmed by 6 bases and J by 7 bases, leaving 25 bases between them. CDR3 size: 17 residues. The chain's CDR3 is CASRGQGLVSGRNEQFF. CDR3 DNA sequence: TGTGCCAGCAGGGGACAGGGACTGGTTAGCGGGAGAAATGAGCAGTTCTTC.

V gene TRBV12-3 or TRBV12-4 combines with J gene TRBJ2-7; tentative D call: TRBD1 (5 bases). The CDR3 has 13 amino acids. Trimming took off 4 bases at V and 6 bases at J, with 13 bases between the two ends. For the CDR3, the DNA is TGTGCCAGCAGTTCTCAGGGTTTTGGCGAGCAGTACGTC. Encoded protein: CASSSQGFGEQYV.

The table lists this clonotype with many counts. CDR3: CASSYSTGPGETQYF. The CDR3 DNA follows: TGTGCCAGCAGTTACTCGACAGGACCAGGAGAGACCCAGTACTTC. The rearrangement uses TRBV6-5 and TRBJ2-5; possible D gene TRBD1, 6 bases. This CDR3 spans 15 amino acids. CDR1 and CDR2 from the germline V gene are MNHEY and SVGAGI. Trimming shortened V by 0 bases and J by 4 bases, and 12 bases separated the two germline ends.

This clonotype was picked up many times. The chain combines TRBV5-1 with TRBJ1-1, with D hard to call. Trimming removed 2 bases from V and 6 bases from J, with 11 bases in between. Germline V gives CDR1 SGHRS, CDR2 YFSETQ. The length of the CDR3 is 13 residues. The CDR3 DNA is TGCGCCAGCAGCTTCCAACCCGGATCTGAAGCTTTCTTT. Protein: CASSFQPGSEAFF. The complete variable domain, with remaining parts taken from reference TRBV5-1 and TRBJ1-1, reads KAGVTQTPRYLIKTRGQQVTLSCSPISGHRSVSWYQQTPGQGLQFLFEYFSETQRNKGNFPGRFSGRQFSNSRSEMNVSTLELGDSALYLCASSFQPGSEAFFGQGTRLTVV.

Many counts were recorded for this clonotype. This chain links TRBV6-2 or TRBV6-3 with TRBJ2-7; D may be TRBD2 (5 bases). This CDR3 is built from 16 residues. Deletions cut 2 bases from V and 2 bases from J, with 16 bases between. CDR1 and CDR2 (germline): MNHEY, SVGEGT. The CDR3 region is CASSYGSSPSAYEQYF. DNA of the CDR3: TGTGCCAGCAGTTACGGTTCTAGCCCATCCGCCTACGAGCAGTACTTC.

This clonotype was found many times. This rearrangement joins TRBV12-3 or TRBV12-4 to TRBJ2-2; maybe TRBD2 (5 bases). Trimming stripped 6 bases from V and 7 bases from J, with 15 bases between. The CDR3 is made up of 14 amino acids. The CDR3 sequence is CASSSRPAGGELFF. The CDR3 nucleotides are TGTGCCAGCAGCTCTCGACCGGCGGGCGGGGAGCTGTTTTTT.

The sample holds many counts of this clonotype. The chain links TRBV20-1 to TRBJ2-1; a weak D match, TRBD2 (5 bases). Per the germline V gene, CDR1 is DFQATT and CDR2 is SNEGSKA (reference sequence). The CDR3 loop spans 16 amino acids. The V and J ends lost 0 bases and 0 bases respectively, with 12 bases between them. The CDR3 coding sequence is TGCAGTGCTAGAGACGTAGGACTGTACTCCTACAATGAGCAGTTCTTC. As protein: CSARDVGLYSYNEQFF.

This chain uses TRBV3-1 with TRBJ2-7, with unresolved D. V was clipped by 3 bases and J by 3 bases, with 9 bases between them. The germline V gene encodes CDR1 LGHDT and CDR2 YNNKEL (reference sequence). The CDR3 length is 13 residues. This CDR3 is CASSHFGGYEQYV. DNA of the CDR3: TGTGCCAGCAGCCACTTCGGCGGCTACGAGCAGTACGTC.

This clonotype was observed a few times. The CDR3: CASSPSTGTSAYEQYF. The CDR3 DNA reads as TGCGCCAGCAGCCCAAGCACCGGGACCTCGGCCTACGAGCAGTACTTC. This chain links TRBV4-3 with TRBJ2-7, with D tentatively TRBD1 or TRBD2 (5 bases each). The germline CDR1 and CDR2 sequences are LGHNA and YSLEER. The CDR3 totals 16 residues. Trimming pared 4 bases from V and 2 bases from J, leaving 18 bases between.

This clonotype was picked up many times. The rearrangement uses TRBV29-1 and TRBJ2-1; tentative D call: TRBD1 (5 bases). The V end lost 4 bases, the J end lost 0 bases, and 7 bases lay between the germline ends. The CDR3 length is 13 residues. Germline loops: CDR1 SQVTM, CDR2 ANQGSEA. The CDR3 protein is CSVGQGSYNEQFF. The DNA for the CDR3 is TGCAGCGTTGGTCAGGGCTCCTACAATGAGCAGTTCTTC.

This clonotype was seen at least ten times. The chain is built from TRBV20-1 and TRBJ2-3; 13 positions agree with TRBD2. V dropped 6 bases and J dropped 4; count of bases not matched to a gene: 16. Looked up from germline, CDR1 is DFQATT and CDR2 is SNEGSKA (reference sequence). The CDR3 consists of 18 residues. CDR3 region: CSATWTSGSGMLADTQYF. The CDR3, as DNA: TGCAGTGCGACCTGGACTAGCGGGAGCGGAATGTTAGCAGATACGCAGTATTTT.

The CDR3 loop reads CSASWGLAKNEQFF. In nucleotides, the CDR3 is TGCAGTGCTAGCTGGGGACTAGCCAAAAATGAGCAGTTCTTC. The rearrangement links TRBV20-1 to TRBJ2-1; TRBD2 matches 9 bases. This CDR3 has 14 amino acids. Trimming at V came to 3 bases and at J to 7 bases, leaving 7 bases not matched to a gene. Germline V gene lookup returns CDR1 DFQATT and CDR2 SNEGSKA (reference sequence).

The V and J genes are TRBV4-1 and TRBJ1-3; no definite D call. With 7 bases removed from V and 0 bases from J, the gap between germline ends came to 7 bases. CDR1 is MGHRA, CDR2 YSYEKL, per germline. This CDR3 has 13 residues. CDR3 DNA sequence: TGCGCCAGCACCTTGGGCTCTGGAAACACCATATATTTT. This codes for CASTLGSGNTIYF.

This clonotype was observed a few times. The rearrangement links TRBV5-1 to TRBJ2-7; 13 bases map to TRBD2. The CDR3 is made up of 15 amino acids. Germline V gene lookup returns CDR1 SGHRS and CDR2 YFSETQ. The trim removed 4 bases at V and 7 bases at J, leaving 8 bases unmatched. CDR3 bases: TGCGCCAGCAGCCTCGGGACTAGCGGGACTGGAGAGCAGTACGTC. Amino acid sequence: CASSLGTSGTGEQYV.

The V gene is TRBV5-1, the J gene TRBJ2-3; the D is unclear. The V and J ends lost 1 base and 11 bases respectively, with 8 bases between them. From germline, CDR1 is SGHRS and CDR2 YFSETQ. This CDR3 contains 11 residues. The CDR3 coding sequence is TGCGCCAGCAGCTTGTCACTGGAGCAGTATTTT. Amino acids: CASSLSLEQYF.